This entry lists 8 T cell receptor beta chains sequenced from one sample in a study of blood T cells in healthy people across ages. With a J-beta primer mix and a sample-barcoded 5' primer, a second PCR ran roughly 6 to 11 cycles. TCRdb fed the 5' RACE reads into MiXCR, producing one record per CDR3 protein. The data show around 970,000 distinct CDR3 sequences, 51% seen once. Source material: blood. The receptors shown here come from a woman aged 55-69 years in good health.

This clonotype occurred a few times. DNA of the CDR3: TGTGCCACCAGTACGACAGGCCTTCTCAATGAGCAGTTCTTC. Its translation is CATSTTGLLNEQFF. This chain uses TRBV24-1 with TRBJ2-1; D possibly corresponds to TRBD1 (6 bases). The CDR3 is made up of 14 amino acids. Trimming removed 6 bases from V and 6 bases from J, with 14 bases in between. CDR1 is KGHDR and CDR2 is SFDVKD in the germline V gene.

V is TRBV14 and J is TRBJ2-5; 7 nucleotides align to TRBD1. The J call may be in error: the DNA end matches TRBJ2-7 better. Germline values: CDR1 SGHDN, CDR2 FVKESK. The CDR3 contains 15 residues. The CDR3 bases are TGTGCCAGCAGCCAAGGACAGGGTATCGGGTACGAGCAGTACTTC. Its protein is CASSQGQGIGYEQYF.

The chain links TRBV24-1 to TRBJ1-2; D may be TRBD1 (5 bases). Trimming took 1 base from V and 8 from J, leaving 10 bases between them. Germline values: CDR1 KGHDR, CDR2 SFDVKD. The CDR3 consists of 13 residues. CDR3 DNA: TGTGCCACCAGTGATTTTTCCGGGGACGGCTACACCTTC. This encodes CATSDFSGDGYTF.

The chain carries TRBV11-2 and TRBJ2-1; no reliable D call. The ends were cut back, 4 bases at V and 6 bases at J, with 13 bases in the middle. Per germline, CDR1 SGHAT and CDR2 FQNNGV. The CDR3 extends over 14 amino acids. CDR3 protein: CASSSSLRVNEQFF. Here the CDR3 DNA reads TGTGCCAGCAGCTCCTCTCTGAGAGTCAATGAGCAGTTCTTC.

This chain links TRBV30 with TRBJ1-5; 7 bases fit TRBD1. The CDR3 has 13 amino acids. Germline V gives CDR1 GTSNPN, CDR2 SVGIG (reference sequence). V trimming: 3 bases; J trimming: 7 bases; junction bases outside the gene matches: 6. CDR3 residues: CAWSPGGGQPQHF. The CDR3 bases are TGTGCCTGGAGCCCAGGGGGTGGACAGCCCCAGCATTTT.

The table lists this clonotype with a count of one. A much bigger clone sits one base away, suggesting this may be a read error. V is TRBV6-5 and J is TRBJ2-7; D is unclear. V lost 6 bases, J lost 2 bases, and 5 bases lay in between. The CDR3 extends over 11 amino acids. Germline CDR1 MNHEY, CDR2 SVGAGI. The CDR3, as DNA: TGTGCCAGCAGGTTTGCCTACGAGCAGTACTTC. Amino acids: CASRFAYEQYF.

This clonotype was observed a few times. The chain couples TRBV5-1 to TRBJ1-4; D possibly corresponds to TRBD1 (5 bases). CDR3 length: 15 amino acids. V was cut by 1 base and J by 8 bases, with 15 bases left in between. Germline CDR1 is SGHRS and CDR2 is YFSETQ. CDR3 amino acids: CASSLSELEGEKLFF. The CDR3, as DNA: TGCGCCAGCAGCTTGAGCGAACTGGAGGGGGAAAAACTGTTTTTT.

With respect to this clonotype: This could be a read error, since a much larger clone is one nucleotide away. The gene calls are TRBV14 and TRBJ2-4; TRBD1 agrees at 9 bases. The CDR3 has 17 amino acids. Germline values: CDR1 SGHDN, CDR2 FVKESK. J gave up 5 bases and V 4 bases, and 12 bases lay outside the gene matches. CDR3 sequence: CASSLQQGAGAQNIQYF. The CDR3 DNA sequence: TGTGCCAGCAGCCTTCAACAGGGGGCGGGGGCCCAAAACATTCAGTACTTC.